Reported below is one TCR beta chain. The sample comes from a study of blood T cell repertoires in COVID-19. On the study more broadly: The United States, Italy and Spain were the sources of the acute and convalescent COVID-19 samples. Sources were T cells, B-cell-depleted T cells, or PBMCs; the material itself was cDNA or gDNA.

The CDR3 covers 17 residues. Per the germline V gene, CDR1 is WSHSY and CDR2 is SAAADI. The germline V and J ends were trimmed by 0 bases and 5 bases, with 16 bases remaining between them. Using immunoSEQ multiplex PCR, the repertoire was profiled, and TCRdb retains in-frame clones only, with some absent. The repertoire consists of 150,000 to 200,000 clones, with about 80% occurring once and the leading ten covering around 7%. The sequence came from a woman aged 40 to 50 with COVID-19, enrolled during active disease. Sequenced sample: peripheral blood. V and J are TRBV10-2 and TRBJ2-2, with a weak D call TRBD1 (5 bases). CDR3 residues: CASSESISDSPTGELFF. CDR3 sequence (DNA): TGCGCCAGCAGTGAGTCGATTTCTGACAGCCCAACCGGGGAGCTGTTTTTT.